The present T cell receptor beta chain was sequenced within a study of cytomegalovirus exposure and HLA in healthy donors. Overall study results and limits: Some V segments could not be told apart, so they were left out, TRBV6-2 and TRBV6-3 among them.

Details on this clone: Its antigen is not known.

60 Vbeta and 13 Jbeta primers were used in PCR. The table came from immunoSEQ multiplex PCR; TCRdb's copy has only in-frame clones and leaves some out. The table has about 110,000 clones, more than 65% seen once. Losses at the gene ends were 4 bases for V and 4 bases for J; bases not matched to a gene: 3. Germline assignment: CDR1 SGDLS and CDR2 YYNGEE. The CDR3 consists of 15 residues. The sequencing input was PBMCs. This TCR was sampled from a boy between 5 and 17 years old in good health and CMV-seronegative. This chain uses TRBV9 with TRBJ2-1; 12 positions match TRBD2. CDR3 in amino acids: CASSPTSGRYNEQFF. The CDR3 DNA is TGTGCCAGCAGCCCGACTAGCGGGAGATACAATGAGCAGTTCTTC.